This T cell receptor (beta chain) was recorded in a study of cytomegalovirus exposure and HLA in healthy donors. Study outcomes and limitations: A highly shared variant cluster was judged a likely technical artifact.

The germline V gene encodes CDR1 SGHTS and CDR2 YDEGEE. This CDR3 has 16 amino acids. V lost 0 bases and J 1 base, leaving 13 bases between the germline ends. Researchers ran the PCR with 60 Vbeta and 13 Jbeta primers. Only in-frame clones appear in the TCRdb table, and some are missing; sequencing was by immunoSEQ multiplex PCR. The sample records about 85,000 clones, more than 75% being singletons. Turning to this clone: Its antigen is not identified.

Sequencing was performed on PBMCs. V gene TRBV5-8 combines with J gene TRBJ1-1; tentative D call: TRBD1 (6 bases). This clonotype was obtained from a woman aged 45-59 years in good health and CMV-seropositive. CDR3 DNA: TGTGCCAGCAGCTTGGCTCCCAGGGGAGAGAACACTGAAGCTTTCTTT. Its translation is CASSLAPRGENTEAFF. Based on the CDR3 plus reference TRBV5-8 and TRBJ1-1, the full variable domain is EAGVTQSPTHLIKTRGQQATLRCSPISGHTSVYWYQQALGLGLQFLLWYDEGEERNRGNFPPRFSGRQFPNYSSELNVNALELEDSALYLCASSLAPRGENTEAFFGQGTRLTVV.